These 31 T cell receptor beta chains originate from one sample sequenced in a study of sequential checkpoint blockade in melanoma. Here immunoSEQ multiplex PCR was the method, and the copy in TCRdb shows in-frame clones only, minus some. Of about 22,000 clones detected, roughly 80% appear once; the ten largest clones hold 9.5% to 13%. Specified treatment: randomized to nivolumab then ipilimumab (arm A) or the reverse (arm B). The starting material was CD8+ T cells sorted from blood (inferred from file names), obtained from a patient given nivolumab and ipilimumab in sequence. Receptors were obtained from a human donor with melanoma.

V and J are TRBV4-3 and TRBJ2-7, with 10 bases fitting TRBD1. J was trimmed by 1 base and V by 4 bases; bases with no gene match: 4. Germline CDR1 reads LGHNA; CDR2 reads YSLEER. The CDR3 extends over 15 amino acids. The CDR3, as DNA: TGCGCCAGCAGCCGGGGACAGGGGTGGTCCTACGAGCAGTACTTC. It specifies CASSRGQGWSYEQYF.

This chain links TRBV7-8 with TRBJ1-1, with D perhaps matching TRBD1 (6 bases). The germline V and J ends were trimmed by 5 bases and 6 bases, with 16 bases remaining between them. CDR3 length: 14 amino acids. Looked up from germline, CDR1 is SGHVS and CDR2 is FQNEAQ. The CDR3: CASSGRQGTAEAFF. The CDR3 DNA sequence: TGTGCCAGCAGCGGAAGGCAGGGGACCGCTGAAGCTTTCTTT.

This chain links TRBV5-6 with TRBJ2-1; 8 nucleotides agree with TRBD1. Germline CDR1 and CDR2: SGHDT and YYEEEE. The CDR3 covers 13 residues. With V trimmed by 3 bases and J by 6 bases, 2 bases remained unmatched. The CDR3 DNA reads as TGTGCCAGCAGCTGGACAGGGTTCAATGAGCAGTTCTTC. Protein product: CASSWTGFNEQFF.

This chain connects TRBV27 to TRBJ2-7; D is uncertain. The V gene lost 8 bases and the J gene lost 1 base, with 12 bases spanning the gap. Looked up from germline, CDR1 is MNHEY and CDR2 is SMNVEV (reference sequence). The CDR3 has 13 residues. CDR3 nucleotide sequence: TGTGCCAGCGGCCTCACAGAGTCCTACGAGCAGTACTTC. Translating it yields CASGLTESYEQYF.

The chain uses TRBV7-8 and TRBJ2-5, with unresolved D. The CDR3 spans 14 residues. V was trimmed by 5 bases and J by 5 bases, leaving 15 bases between them. Germline V gives CDR1 SGHVS, CDR2 FQNEAQ. The DNA for the CDR3 is TGTGCCAGCAGCGAACCACGGGTGAGGGAGACCCAGTACTTC. Translating it yields CASSEPRVRETQYF.

The chain couples TRBV9 to TRBJ2-2, with D perhaps TRBD2 (5 bases). CDR1 and CDR2 (germline): SGDLS, YYNGEE. V was clipped by 0 bases and J by 3 bases, with 6 bases between them. This CDR3 spans 14 amino acids. CDR3 loop: CASSVVAHTGELFF. Here the CDR3 DNA reads TGTGCCAGCAGCGTAGTAGCGCACACCGGGGAGCTGTTTTTT.

This rearrangement joins TRBV7-6 to TRBJ2-5; D is uncertain. The better agreement between TRBJ2-7 and the DNA end casts doubt on the J call. The CDR3 totals 15 residues. Germline lookup yields CDR1 SGHVS and CDR2 FNYEAQ. The CDR3 is CASSLEASSAYEQYF. In DNA form, the CDR3 reads TGTGCCAGCAGCTTAGAGGCTAGTTCCGCTTACGAGCAGTACTTC.

This sequence joins TRBV5-5 and TRBJ2-7; tentative D call: TRBD1 (6 bases). The CDR3 length is 15 residues. CDR1 is SGHKS, CDR2 YYEKEE, per germline (reference sequence). V shed 3 bases and J shed 5 bases, with 18 bases lying between them. The CDR3 loop reads CASSSRTQGTHEQYF. The CDR3 DNA is TGTGCCAGCAGCTCGCGTACACAGGGAACCCACGAGCAGTACTTC.

The genes are TRBV5-1 and TRBJ2-7; D may be TRBD1 (6 bases). Germline loops: CDR1 SGHRS, CDR2 YFSETQ. The CDR3 totals 17 residues. V lost 4 bases to trimming and J lost 4 bases, with 24 bases between them. This CDR3 reads CASSPYRATGVAYEQYF. The CDR3 nucleotides read TGCGCCAGCAGCCCCTACAGGGCCACTGGAGTCGCGTACGAGCAGTACTTC.

V is TRBV11-1 and J is TRBJ2-5; D is possibly TRBD1 (6 bases). The CDR3 runs to 16 residues. Trimming shortened V by 4 bases and J by 2 bases, and 17 bases separated the two germline ends. The V gene's germline CDR1 is SGHAT and CDR2 FQDESV (reference sequence). CDR3 protein: CASSSEPMDRQETQYF. Here the CDR3 DNA reads TGTGCCAGCAGCTCCGAGCCTATGGACAGACAAGAGACCCAGTACTTC.

The J gene is TRBJ2-6, the V gene TRBV7-8; D is uncertain. Trimming left V 5 bases short and J 0 bases short, with 5 bases between. Germline V gives CDR1 SGHVS, CDR2 FQNEAQ. The CDR3 length is 14 residues. The CDR3 loop reads CASSPFSGANVLTF. CDR3 nucleotide sequence: TGTGCCAGCAGCCCCTTCTCTGGGGCCAACGTCCTGACTTTC.

J is TRBJ2-3 and V is TRBV28; 9 bases are shared with TRBD1. Germline CDR1 reads MDHEN; CDR2 reads SYDVKM. The CDR3 consists of 15 residues. J gave up 4 bases and V 2 bases, and 4 bases lay outside the gene matches. Here the CDR3 DNA reads TGTGCCAGCAGTTTAGGGACAGGGAGGCCAGATACGCAGTATTTT. Translating it yields CASSLGTGRPDTQYF. Together with reference TRBV28 and TRBJ2-3, the CDR3 gives the full variable domain: DVKVTQSSRYLVKRTGEKVFLECVQDMDHENMFWYRQDPGLGLRLIYFSYDVKMKEKGDIPEGYSVSREKKERFSLILESASTNQTSMYLCASSLGTGRPDTQYFGPGTRLTVL.

The genes are TRBV29-1 and TRBJ2-7; no clear D gene. The CDR3 runs to 12 residues. Trimming left V 3 bases short and J 2 bases short, with 8 bases between. Germline V lookup: CDR1 SQVTM, CDR2 ANQGSEA. The CDR3 spells CSVEETPYEQYF. For the CDR3, the DNA is TGCAGCGTTGAGGAGACCCCCTACGAGCAGTACTTC.

This clone showed up just once. The gene calls are TRBV19 and TRBJ2-7, with TRBD2 matching 12 bases. Unmatched junction bases numbered 4, after V lost 7 bases and J lost 0 bases. CDR1 and CDR2 from the germline V gene are LNHDA and SQIVND (reference sequence). This CDR3 spans 15 amino acids. In DNA form, the CDR3 reads TGTGCCAGTACCCTGACTAGCGGGGGCTCCTACGAGCAGTACTTC. This sequence encodes CASTLTSGGSYEQYF. Full variable domain (rest looked up from reference TRBV19 and TRBJ2-7): DGGITQSPKYLFRKEGQNVTLSCEQNLNHDAMYWYRQDPGQGLRLIYYSQIVNDFQKGDIAEGYSVSREKKESFPLTVTSAQKNPTAFYLCASTLTSGGSYEQYFGPGTRLTVT.

The CDR3 protein is CASSASQYHGQSRANVLTF. CDR3 sequence (DNA): TGTGCCAGCAGCGCGTCTCAATACCATGGACAAAGTCGGGCCAACGTCCTGACTTTC. The rearrangement uses TRBV7-9 and TRBJ2-6; tentatively, D is TRBD1 (5 bases). Germline V gene sequence: CDR1 SEHNR, CDR2 FQNEAQ (reference sequence). Trimming pared 5 bases from V and 5 bases from J, leaving 25 bases between. This CDR3 region has 19 residues.

The V call is TRBV15, the J call TRBJ1-5; D perhaps matches TRBD1 (5 bases). Trimming took off 7 bases at V and 4 bases at J, with 11 bases between the two ends. The CDR3 sequence is 13 residues long. In germline, CDR1 is LNHNV, CDR2 YYDKDF (reference sequence). The CDR3 is CATTGGGNQPQHF. The CDR3 DNA reads as TGTGCCACCACCGGGGGGGGGAATCAGCCCCAGCATTTT.

V gene TRBV4-3 combines with J gene TRBJ1-5; no clear D gene. From germline, CDR1 is LGHNA and CDR2 YSLEER. The germline V and J ends were trimmed by 1 base and 0 bases, with 7 bases remaining between them. The CDR3 length is 15 residues. As DNA, the CDR3 is TGCGCCAGCAGCCAAGTCCTTAATAGCAATCAGCCCCAGCATTTT. It encodes CASSQVLNSNQPQHF.

This CDR3 reads CASSFRVGEQYF. CDR3 in DNA: TGTGCCAGCAGTTTCAGAGTCGGGGAGCAGTACTTC. The chain joins TRBV28 to TRBJ2-7; D is ambiguous. The V gene lost 3 bases and the J gene lost 7 bases, with 10 bases spanning the gap. CDR3 size: 12 residues. Per germline, CDR1 MDHEN and CDR2 SYDVKM.

The genes are TRBV5-6 and TRBJ2-5, with 7 bases matching TRBD1. After removal of 0 bases from V and 14 bases from J, the junction contained 10 bases not matched to a gene. The CDR3 covers 13 residues. CDR1 SGHDT and CDR2 YYEEEE come from the germline V gene. The CDR3 DNA reads TGTGCCAGCAGCTTGGCCGGGGACAGCCTAGGATACTTC. Protein product: CASSLAGDSLGYF.

J is TRBJ2-7 and V is TRBV30; D gene uncertain. Germline-derived CDR1 and CDR2 are GTSNPN and SVGIG (reference sequence). The CDR3 is made up of 14 amino acids. V lost 3 bases, J lost 3 bases, and 15 bases lay in between. This chain's CDR3 is CAWSHHNPGYEQYF. The CDR3 region has the DNA TGTGCCTGGAGCCACCACAACCCGGGCTACGAGCAGTACTTC.

The chain employs TRBV30 and TRBJ1-2, with D unclear. The CDR3 is made up of 17 amino acids. Per germline, CDR1 GTSNPN and CDR2 SVGIG (reference sequence). Trimming shortened V by 2 bases and J by 0 bases, and 19 bases separated the two germline ends. Here the CDR3 reads CAWSLTGKLRANYGYTF. CDR3 in DNA: TGTGCCTGGAGTTTGACGGGAAAGCTACGAGCTAACTATGGCTACACCTTC. Complete variable domain (other parts from reference TRBV30 and TRBJ1-2): SQTIHQWPATLVQPVGSPLSLECTVEGTSNPNLYWYRQAAGRGLQLLFYSVGIGQISSEVPQNLSASRPQDRQFILSSKKLLLSDSGFYLCAWSLTGKLRANYGYTFGSGTRLTVV.

The chain has TRBV9 and TRBJ2-3; 7 nucleotides match TRBD2. Germline V gene sequence: CDR1 SGDLS, CDR2 YYNGEE. J gave up 3 bases and V 6 bases, and 7 bases lay outside the gene matches. This CDR3 is built from 14 residues. The CDR3 DNA is TGTGCCAGCAACGGCGGGAGAAGGACAGATACGCAGTATTTT. Translating it yields CASNGGRRTDTQYF.

Regarding this clone: Because the CDR3's place on the DNA is in doubt, the DNA is left out and the CDR3 is given as listed by TCRdb. This same CDR3 is encoded by further DNA sequences in the sample. The rearrangement links TRBV6-9 to TRBJ1-4; TRBD1 was called by the table and not checked on the DNA. The CDR3 region is 17 residues in length, termini included. Germline CDR1 and CDR2: MNHGY and SVAAGI. CDR3 residues: CASSLGVWGQGNEKLFF.

The chain is built from TRBV15 and TRBJ1-1; no reliable D call. Trimming shortened V by 1 base and J by 1 base, and 13 bases separated the two germline ends. Per germline, CDR1 LNHNV and CDR2 YYDKDF (reference sequence). The CDR3 extends over 16 amino acids. In DNA, the CDR3 is TGTGCCACCAGCAGAGTCGATTTTGGCGGGAACACTGAAGCTTTCTTT. Its protein product is CATSRVDFGGNTEAFF.

This rearrangement joins TRBV15 to TRBJ1-2; 7 nucleotides line up with TRBD1. CDR3 size: 15 residues. Germline V gives CDR1 LNHNV, CDR2 YYDKDF (reference sequence). J lost 7 bases, V lost 4 bases, and 12 bases had no gene match. This CDR3 reads CATSTGKGAYFGYTF. The CDR3 region has the DNA TGTGCCACCAGCACCGGGAAGGGGGCTTATTTTGGCTACACCTTC.

V is TRBV13 and J is TRBJ1-2, with 8 bases matching TRBD1. The CDR3 spans 15 residues. With V trimmed by 3 bases and J by 3 bases, 6 bases remained unmatched. Germline V CDR1 and CDR2: PRHDT, FYEKMQ (reference sequence). The chain's CDR3 is CASSFNRGTHYGYTF. DNA for the CDR3: TGTGCCAGCAGCTTCAACAGGGGGACTCACTATGGCTACACCTTC.

The chain couples TRBV6-5 to TRBJ1-1; TRBD1 matches at 11 bases. V was pared by 8 bases and J by 4 bases, with 6 bases of the junction left unmatched. The CDR3 spans 14 residues. Germline V gene sequence: CDR1 MNHEY, CDR2 SVGAGI. The CDR3 nucleotides are TGTGCCAGCGTCTCCGGGACAGGGGGCACTGAAGCTTTCTTT. This sequence encodes CASVSGTGGTEAFF.

This sequence joins TRBV7-9 and TRBJ2-2; TRBD2 is a possible D gene (5 bases). The germline V gene encodes CDR1 SEHNR and CDR2 FQNEAQ (reference sequence). Trimming took 5 bases from V and 9 from J, leaving 13 bases between them. CDR3 length equals 13 residues. The CDR3 here is CASSKEGGRELFF. CDR3 in DNA: TGTGCCAGCAGCAAAGAGGGTGGACGGGAGCTGTTTTTT.

This chain connects TRBV7-9 to TRBJ2-1; TRBD1 might be the D (7 bases). Per germline, CDR1 SEHNR and CDR2 FQNEAQ (reference sequence). V dropped 5 bases and J dropped 4 bases, with 15 bases sitting between them. The CDR3 runs to 15 residues. The CDR3 sequence is CASSLRGDLYNEQFF. In DNA, the CDR3 is TGTGCCAGCAGCCTCAGGGGGGATCTTTACAATGAGCAGTTCTTC.

The chain is built from TRBV6-6 and TRBJ2-1; D remains unclear. Germline CDR1 is MNHNY and CDR2 is SVGAGI (reference sequence). V shed 2 bases and J shed 6 bases, with 11 bases lying between them. CDR3 size: 14 residues. The CDR3 protein is CASSYGGRLNEQFF. Written as DNA, the CDR3 is TGTGCCAGCAGTTACGGCGGCAGACTCAATGAGCAGTTCTTC.

V and J are TRBV28 and TRBJ2-2; weak D call: TRBD1 (5 bases). The germline V gene encodes CDR1 MDHEN and CDR2 SYDVKM. This CDR3 region has 15 residues. Trimming stripped 6 bases from V and 4 bases from J, with 15 bases between. The CDR3 protein is CASSPIRQFTGELFF. For the CDR3, the DNA is TGTGCCAGCAGCCCCATAAGACAGTTCACCGGGGAGCTGTTTTTT. Supplemented by reference TRBV28 and TRBJ2-2, the full variable domain reads DVKVTQSSRYLVKRTGEKVFLECVQDMDHENMFWYRQDPGLGLRLIYFSYDVKMKEKGDIPEGYSVSREKKERFSLILESASTNQTSMYLCASSPIRQFTGELFFGEGSRLTVL.